This TCR beta chain is from a study of T-cell reconstitution after alpha-beta-depleted transplantation in children. For TCRbeta, the library was prepared with unique molecular identifiers. TCRdb re-called the PCR reads through MiXCR, storing one row per CDR3 protein. The sample records nearly 550,000 distinct CDR3 sequences, around 18% being singletons. Germline CDR1 reads SGHRS; CDR2 reads YFSETQ. Trimming left V 4 bases short and J 0 bases short, with 17 bases between. There are 16 residues in the CDR3. This clonotype was picked up a small number of times. The sequence came from a human donor who donated a stem cell graft to a child with acute lymphoblastic leukemia. The chain is built from TRBV5-1 and TRBJ2-7; a possible D gene is TRBD2 (5 bases). Sequenced here: PBMCs from the stem cell graft donor, sampled from the stem cell graft. The CDR3 coding sequence is TGCGCCAGCAGCCCCAACATCGGAGGTAACTCCTACGAGCAGTACTTC. Its protein product is CASSPNIGGNSYEQYF.